This note documents a single T cell receptor beta chain sequence. Its antigen is not known. These data are taken from a study of cytomegalovirus exposure and HLA in healthy donors. Study-level findings and limits: The authors judged a highly shared variant cluster likely a sequencing artifact. Later analysis found that TCR beta chains associated with HLA were more clonally expanded than other, equally common chains.

CDR3 length: 15 residues. CDR1 and CDR2 from the germline V gene are GTSNPN and SVGIG (reference sequence). Trimming removed 0 bases from V and 2 bases from J, with 14 bases in between. Researchers ran the PCR with 60 Vbeta and 13 Jbeta primers. Some clones are missing from TCRdb's copy, which holds only in-frame ones; the method was immunoSEQ multiplex PCR. The top ten hold approximately 2.4% of the sample, which has roughly 100,000 clones, around 80% seen once. The specimen sequenced was PBMCs. The chain is built from TRBV30 and TRBJ2-7; D might be TRBD1 (6 bases). This TCR came from a man between 40 and 49 years old in good health and CMV-seronegative. The CDR3 region is CAWSVLGGPTYEQYF. The CDR3 DNA follows: TGTGCCTGGAGTGTGTTAGGGGGTCCGACCTACGAGCAGTACTTC.